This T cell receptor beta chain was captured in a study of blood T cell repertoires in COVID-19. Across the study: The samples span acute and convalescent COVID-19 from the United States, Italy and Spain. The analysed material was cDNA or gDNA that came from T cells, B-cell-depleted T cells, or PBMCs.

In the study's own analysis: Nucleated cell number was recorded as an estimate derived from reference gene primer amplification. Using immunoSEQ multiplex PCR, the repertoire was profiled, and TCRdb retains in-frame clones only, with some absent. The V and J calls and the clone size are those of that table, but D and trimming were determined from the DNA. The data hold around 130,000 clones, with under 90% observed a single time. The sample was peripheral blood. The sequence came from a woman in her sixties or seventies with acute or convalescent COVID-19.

The chain's CDR3 is CASSQDGQQLNTEAFF. As DNA, the CDR3 is TGTGCCAGCAGCCAAGATGGTCAACAGCTGAACACTGAAGCTTTCTTT. V and J are TRBV4-2 and TRBJ1-1; D unresolved. Germline V lookup: CDR1 LGHNA, CDR2 YNFKEQ. Trimming cost V 0 bases and J 0 bases, with 11 bases left between them. The CDR3 has 16 residues.